This T cell receptor beta chain was obtained from a study of regulatory T cells in long-lasting Graves disease. The time point was: newly diagnosed GD, antithyroid drugs for less than 3 months. Extracted PBMC RNA gave rise to the TCR library. The study's findings and limits: When disease was persistent, TRBV28, TRBJ1-2 and TRBJ2-5 were the favored segments. New patients shared about a thousand public clonotypes, fewer than the 2,500 to 3,500 shared by persistent patients.

Trimming shortened V by 4 bases and J by 5 bases, and 13 bases separated the two germline ends. CDR3 size: 14 residues. Germline V CDR1 and CDR2: MGHDK, SYGVNS. Building of the TCR beta libraries involved iRepertoire HTBI primers and Arm-PCR of CDR3 regions. In the source study's methods: Segment identification across samples yielded 62 TRBV and 14 to 15 TRBJ segments. Using its own MiXCR run on the multiplex PCR reads, TCRdb lists one record per CDR3 protein. What appears here as the V and J calls and clone size reflects TCRdb's work, not the paper's. The sample has a few hundred thousand distinct CDR3 sequences, approximately 16% seen once. Details on this clonotype: What it recognizes is unknown.

These data are also associated with another study on T cells in Graves' hyperthyroidism and ophthalmopathy. That paper notes: Ophthalmopathy could be told apart from stable hyperthyroidism with a 13 V-J model.

The specimen was peripheral blood mononuclear cells (PBMCs), collected at new diagnosis, from a patient treated with antithyroid drugs. The chain joins TRBV25-1 to TRBJ2-3; no reliable D call. The TCR sequence derives from a woman in her thirties or forties with Graves disease. The CDR3 region has the DNA TGTGCCAGCAGTGCCCTTTCAATAGTAGATACGCAGTATTTT. It encodes CASSALSIVDTQYF.